This T cell receptor beta chain appears in the sequencing data of a study of Graves' ophthalmopathy and Graves' hyperthyroidism. This clonotype showed up many times. Trimming pared 3 bases from V and 7 bases from J, leaving 10 bases between. This CDR3 region has 13 residues. Germline CDR1 MNHNS, CDR2 SASEGT. Scientists amplified the TCR beta CDR3 regions from RNA transcripts. Amplification began with first-round RT-PCR using HTBI primers, then second-round multiplex PCR was performed. Each CDR3 protein is one row after TCRdb ran MiXCR on the multiplex PCR reads. The profile covers 400,000 to 500,000 distinct CDR3 sequences, with under 25% appearing a single time and roughly 3.2% taken by the ten largest.

This clonotype was obtained from a woman in her late teens or twenties with stable Graves' hyperthyroidism. The V and J genes are TRBV6-1 and TRBJ1-5; perhaps TRBD1 as D (5 bases). Input material: peripheral blood. The CDR3 is CASSESYRQPQHF. In nucleotides, the CDR3 is TGTGCCAGCAGTGAGAGTTACAGGCAGCCCCAGCATTTT.